A selection of T cell receptor beta chains follows, all from one sample in a study of early T cells in non-severe SARS-CoV-2 infection. TCRdb passed the 5' RACE reads through MiXCR, listing each CDR3 protein once. This table holds some 85,000 distinct CDR3 sequences, approximately 13% found once. Sequenced sample: whole blood. These receptor sequences come from an adult who was a healthcare worker with PCR-confirmed SARS-CoV-2 infection or an uninfected control (not recorded which). Both conserved end residues are part of each CDR3. A D gene is named only where the DNA matches it firmly. Clone size is stated in some rows and not others, as once, few, many or a class when expanded.

abundance	v_gene	len	d_gene	j_gene	CDR3nt	CDR3aa
-	TRBV14	13	-	TRBJ2-3	TGTGCCAGCAGCCAAGATAGGAGGGATACGCAGTATTTT	CASSQDRRDTQYF
-	TRBV12-3/TRBV12-4	14	-	TRBJ1-2	TGTGCCAGCAGTTTAAGGCCCACTAACTATGGCTACACCTTC	CASSLRPTNYGYTF
-	TRBV11-2	13	-	TRBJ1-5	TGTGCCAGCAGCGCTAGGGGGGATCAGCCCCAGCATTTT	CASSARGDQPQHF
many	TRBV3-1	13	-	TRBJ2-1	TGTGCCAGCAGCCATTTTCCGAGCTATGAGCAGTTCTTC	CASSHFPSYEQFF
few	TRBV20-1	16	-	TRBJ1-3	TGCAGTGCTAGAGAAGCCGACAGGAGCTCTGGAAACACCATATATTTT	CSAREADRSSGNTIYF
many	TRBV5-5	13	-	TRBJ1-4	TGTGCCAGCAGTTCAATACCTGGGGTAAAACTGTTTTTT	CASSSIPGVKLFF
few	TRBV20-1	11	TRBD2	TRBJ2-5	TGCAGCGTGACTAGCGAAGAGACCCAGTACTTC	CSVTSEETQYF
many	TRBV7-8	12	-	TRBJ2-5	TGTGCCAGCAGCTTAGAAGCCGAGACCCAGTACTTC	CASSLEAETQYF
many	TRBV20-1	12	-	TRBJ2-1	TGCAGTGCCGACCTACAAACGGATGAGCAGTTCTTC	CSADLQTDEQFF
-	TRBV19	14	-	TRBJ2-7	TGTGCCAGTGCGCCGGGACTGCACTCCTACGAGCAGTACTTC	CASAPGLHSYEQYF
-	TRBV27	13	-	TRBJ1-5	TGTGCCAGCAAGGGCGGGAGCAATCAGCCCCAGCATTTT	CASKGGSNQPQHF
few	TRBV6-5	17	TRBD1	TRBJ2-6	TGTGCCAGCAGCCAAAACCCCGACAGGGCTGGGGCCAACGTCCTGACTTTC	CASSQNPDRAGANVLTF
many	TRBV9	16	TRBD1	TRBJ1-1	TGTGCCAGCAGCGCTGGACAGGGCGATGGTAGGGTTGAAGCTTTCTTT	CASSAGQGDGRVEAFF
many	TRBV15	15	-	TRBJ1-1	TGTGCCACCAGCAGAGACGGAATCATGAACACTGAAGCTTTCTTT	CATSRDGIMNTEAFF
-	TRBV4-1	14	-	TRBJ2-7	TGCGCCAGCAGCCAAGAAGGGGCCCCCTACGAGCAGTACTTC	CASSQEGAPYEQYF
once	TRBV10-3	13	-	TRBJ2-6	TGTGCCATCGCGCCGCCTGGGGCCAACGTCCTGACTTTC	CAIAPPGANVLTF
many	TRBV4-1	13	-	TRBJ1-1	TGCGCCAGCAGCCAATTACTACACACTGAAGCTTTCTTT	CASSQLLHTEAFF
few	TRBV5-1	15	-	TRBJ1-1	TGCGCCAGCAGCCCCCGGCCGGCACAGAACACTGAAGCTTTCTTT	CASSPRPAQNTEAFF
few	TRBV20-1	13	-	TRBJ1-4	TGCAGTGCCGACCGGGGGCGTAATGAAAAACTGTTTTTT	CSADRGRNEKLFF
-	TRBV2	12	-	TRBJ1-1	TGTGCCAGCAGTGACGGGGGGCGGGGAGCTTTCTTT	CASSDGGRGAFF
many	TRBV6-4	15	TRBD1	TRBJ2-2	TGTGCCAGCAGCGGGACAGCCGCGAACACCGGGGAGCTGTTTTTT	CASSGTAANTGELFF
few	TRBV7-2	15	-	TRBJ2-4	TGTGCCAGCAGCTACGATGGACAGTTTAAAAACATTCAGTACTTC	CASSYDGQFKNIQYF
many	TRBV9	14	TRBD1	TRBJ2-7	TGTGCCAGCAGCGAGGCGACAGGGAACTACGAGCAGTACTTC	CASSEATGNYEQYF
-	TRBV11-2	14	TRBD2	TRBJ2-1	TGTGCCAGCAGCTTGGGGGACTACTACAATGAGCAGTTCTTC	CASSLGDYYNEQFF
-	TRBV5-4	15	TRBD2	TRBJ2-3	TGTGCCAGCAGCTACGTAGCGGGGGGCACAGATACGCAGTATTTT	CASSYVAGGTDTQYF
-	TRBV20-1	16	-	TRBJ1-5	TGCAGTGCTAGAGATCGCTCGGGGGCAAGCAATCAGCCCCAGCATTTT	CSARDRSGASNQPQHF
-	TRBV5-5	15	-	TRBJ1-5	TGTGCCAGCAGCTTGGGGGACGTGAGCAATCAGCCCCAGCATTTT	CASSLGDVSNQPQHF